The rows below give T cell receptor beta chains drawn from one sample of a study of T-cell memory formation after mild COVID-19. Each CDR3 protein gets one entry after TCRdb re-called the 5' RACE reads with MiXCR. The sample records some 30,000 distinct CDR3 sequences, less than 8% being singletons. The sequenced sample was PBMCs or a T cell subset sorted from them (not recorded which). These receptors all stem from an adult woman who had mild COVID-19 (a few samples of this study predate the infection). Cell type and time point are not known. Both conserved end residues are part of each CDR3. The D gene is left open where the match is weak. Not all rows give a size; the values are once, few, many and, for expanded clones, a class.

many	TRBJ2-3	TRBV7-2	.	TGTGCCAGCAGCCGCCCGATGGTCCCTAGCACAGATACGCAGTATTTT	CASSRPMVPSTDTQYF
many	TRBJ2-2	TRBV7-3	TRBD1	TGTGCCAGCAGCCCCGCGACAGGGACGAACACCGGGGAGCTGTTTTTT	CASSPATGTNTGELFF
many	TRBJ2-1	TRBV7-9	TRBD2	TGTGCCAGCAGCTCGGGACTAGCGCCATACAATGAGCAGTTCTTC	CASSSGLAPYNEQFF
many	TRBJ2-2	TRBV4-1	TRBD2	TGCGCCAGCAGTCAACGGCGGGGGGCCGACACCGGGGAGCTGTTTTTT	CASSQRRGADTGELFF
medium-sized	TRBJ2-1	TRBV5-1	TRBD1	TGCGCCAGCAGTTCGTCATCGGGACAGCGTCTCCACAATGAGCAGTTCTTC	CASSSSSGQRLHNEQFF
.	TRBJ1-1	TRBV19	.	TGTGCCAGTAGTATAGGGAGGGGGACCACTGAAGCTTTCTTT	CASSIGRGTTEAFF
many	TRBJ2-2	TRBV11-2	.	TGTGCCAGCAGCTTATTCACCGGGGAGCTGTTTTTT	CASSLFTGELFF
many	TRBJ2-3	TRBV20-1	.	TGCAGTGCTCAGGGGAGCACAGATACGCAGTATTTT	CSAQGSTDTQYF
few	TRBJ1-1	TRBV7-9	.	TGTGCCAGCAGCCTCCACGCGGGGGGGGGGCCTGAAGCTTTCTTT	CASSLHAGGGPEAFF
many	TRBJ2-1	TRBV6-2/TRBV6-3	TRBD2	TGTGCCAGCAGCTCCGGACTAGCGGGAGGGTACAATGAGCAGTTCTTC	CASSSGLAGGYNEQFF
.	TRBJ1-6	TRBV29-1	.	TGCAGCGTTAGGACTGATAGCTCCTATAATTCACCCCTCCACTTT	CSVRTDSSYNSPLHF
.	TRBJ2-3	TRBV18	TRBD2	TGTGCCAGCTCAGAACTAGCGGGAGATATAGATACGCAGTATTTT	CASSELAGDIDTQYF
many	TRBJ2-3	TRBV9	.	TGTGCCAGCAGCGTAGATTCGTTGGGTACAGATACGCAGTATTTT	CASSVDSLGTDTQYF
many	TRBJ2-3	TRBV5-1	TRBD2	TGCGCCAGCAGCATCCGGACTAGTCTAGATACGCAGTATTTT	CASSIRTSLDTQYF
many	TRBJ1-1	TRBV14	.	TGTGCCAGCAGCTCTGGACGGAACACTGAAGCTTTCTTT	CASSSGRNTEAFF
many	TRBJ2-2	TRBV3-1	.	TGTGCCAGCAGCCAAGGCCCGAACACCGGGGAGCTGTTTTTT	CASSQGPNTGELFF
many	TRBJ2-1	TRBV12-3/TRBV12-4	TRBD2	TGTGCCAGCACCCTGAGGGCTAGCGGGTTTACACTAGACAATGAGCAGTTCTTC	CASTLRASGFTLDNEQFF
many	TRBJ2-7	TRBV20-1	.	TGCAGTGCCACCCCCCCACCTCTTCTCCACGAGCAGTACTTC	CSATPPPLLHEQYF
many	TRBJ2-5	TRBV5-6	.	TGTGCCAGCAGCTTGTTGGGGACCTCCCAAGAGACCCAGTACTTC	CASSLLGTSQETQYF
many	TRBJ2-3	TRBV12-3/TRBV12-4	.	TGTGCCAGCAGTTTAGGCCAGTTTGATGGTGCAACAGATACGCAGTATTTT	CASSLGQFDGATDTQYF
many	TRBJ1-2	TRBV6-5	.	TGTGCCAGCAGTTACTCGTCGACAGTTTCTAACTATGGCTACACCTTC	CASSYSSTVSNYGYTF
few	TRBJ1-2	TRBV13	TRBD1	TGTGCCAGCAGCAAGAAGATATGGACAGGGGGAGTTGCCACCTTC	CASSKKIWTGGVATF
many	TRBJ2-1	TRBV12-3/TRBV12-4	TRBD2	TGTGCCAGCAGTAGAAAGCGGGAGGGTCACAATGAGCAGTTCTTC	CASSRKREGHNEQFF
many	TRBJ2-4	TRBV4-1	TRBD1	TGCGCCAGCAGCCCACAGGGGGCCAAAAACATTCAGTACTTC	CASSPQGAKNIQYF
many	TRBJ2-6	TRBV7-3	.	TGTGCCAGCAGCTTAAACGGGCTAGGGGCAGGGTTTGGCTCTGGGGCCAACGTCCTGACTTTC	CASSLNGLGAGFGSGANVLTF
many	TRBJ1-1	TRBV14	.	TGTGCCAGCAGCATATCCGGGACACGGGTAACTGAAGCTTTCTTT	CASSISGTRVTEAFF
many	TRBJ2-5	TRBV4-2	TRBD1	TGTGCCAGCAGCCCCGGACAGGGGCAAGAGACCCAGTACTTC	CASSPGQGQETQYF
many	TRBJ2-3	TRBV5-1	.	TGCGCCAGCAGCTTGGCGGGGGGCTTGGGAACAGATACGCAGTATTTT	CASSLAGGLGTDTQYF
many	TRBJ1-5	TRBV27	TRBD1	TGTGCCAGCAGTTTGGTTGGGGCAGGGGGGCAGCCCCAGCATTTT	CASSLVGAGGQPQHF
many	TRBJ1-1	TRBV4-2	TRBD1	TGTGCCAGCAGCCAAGAGTCAGGGGGCTTGAACACTGAAGCTTTCTTT	CASSQESGGLNTEAFF
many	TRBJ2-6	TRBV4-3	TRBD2	TGCGCCAGCAGCGAAAGGGTGGTGTTAGCGGGCCACTTCTCTGGGGCCAACGTCCTGACTTTC	CASSERVVLAGHFSGANVLTF
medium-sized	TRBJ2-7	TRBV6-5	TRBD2	TGTGCCAGCACTCGACTAGCCCGGCCCCCAAGCTCCTACGAGCAGTACTTC	CASTRLARPPSSYEQYF
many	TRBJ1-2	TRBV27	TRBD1	TGTGCCAGCAGTTGGGACAGGGGGCATGGCTACACCTTC	CASSWDRGHGYTF
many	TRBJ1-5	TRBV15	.	TGTGCCACCAGCAGAGATCCACAGAGCAATCAGCCCCAGCATTTT	CATSRDPQSNQPQHF
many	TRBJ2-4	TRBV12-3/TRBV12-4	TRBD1	TGTGCCAGCAGTTTAGCGGGACAGAGAGCCAAAAACATTCAGTACTTC	CASSLAGQRAKNIQYF
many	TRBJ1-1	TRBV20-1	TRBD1	TGCAGTGCTCCCGACAGGGGGGGCGGCACTGAAGCTTTCTTT	CSAPDRGGGTEAFF
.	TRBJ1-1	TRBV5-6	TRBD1	TGTGCCAGCAGCTTGGGACAGGGGGCGATTAGGAACACTGAAGCTTTCTTT	CASSLGQGAIRNTEAFF
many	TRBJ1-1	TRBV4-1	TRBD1	TGCGCCAGCAGCCAAGGGGGAAACAGGGGCGAAGCTTTCTTT	CASSQGGNRGEAFF
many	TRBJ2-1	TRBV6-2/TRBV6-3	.	TGTGCCAGCAGTACCGTATACAATGAGCAGTTCTTC	CASSTVYNEQFF
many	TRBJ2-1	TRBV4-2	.	TGTGCCAGCAGCCAAGTTTCGTACGATGAGCAGTTCTTC	CASSQVSYDEQFF
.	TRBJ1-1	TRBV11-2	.	TGTGCCAGCAGCCCGTTCGATGTGGGCACTGAAGCTTTCTTT	CASSPFDVGTEAFF
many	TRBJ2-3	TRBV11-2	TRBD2	TGTGCCAGCAGCTTCGGACTAGCTAGCACAGATACGCAGTATTTT	CASSFGLASTDTQYF
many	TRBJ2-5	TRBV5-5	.	TGTGCCAGCAGCTTAGAATGGGCAGGGGTGGGGGAGACCCAGTACTTC	CASSLEWAGVGETQYF
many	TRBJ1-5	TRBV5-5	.	TGTGCCAGCAGCCCCCTGGGTGGGGATTCGAGCAATCAGCCCCAGCATTTT	CASSPLGGDSSNQPQHF
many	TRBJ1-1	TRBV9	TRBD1	TGTGCCAGCAGCCAAGTGGGACAGGTTAACACTGAAGCTTTCTTT	CASSQVGQVNTEAFF
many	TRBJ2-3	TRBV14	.	TGTGCCAGCAGCCTCGAACTAGTTGTAGATACGCAGTATTTT	CASSLELVVDTQYF
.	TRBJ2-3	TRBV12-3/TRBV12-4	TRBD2	TGTGCCAGCGCACGGGGGGGCCGCACAGATACGCAGTATTTT	CASARGGRTDTQYF
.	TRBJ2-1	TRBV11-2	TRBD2	TGTGCCAGCAGCCCAAGACTAGCGGGAGGGCATGAGCAGTTCTTC	CASSPRLAGGHEQFF
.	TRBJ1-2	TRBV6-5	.	TGTGCCAGCCGCGACCCCGGGGAGGCTGGCTACACCTTC	CASRDPGEAGYTF
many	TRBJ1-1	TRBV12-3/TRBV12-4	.	TGTGCCAGCAGGACCCAGGGGATTCGGAACACTGAAGCTTTCTTT	CASRTQGIRNTEAFF
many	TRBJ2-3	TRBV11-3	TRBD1	TGTGCCAGCAGCTTAGGGACAGGGACCACAGATACGCAGTATTTT	CASSLGTGTTDTQYF
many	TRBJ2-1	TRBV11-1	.	TGTGCCAGCAGCTTAGCCACCGCCAATGAGCAGTTCTTC	CASSLATANEQFF
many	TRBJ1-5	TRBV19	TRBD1	TGTGCCAGTAGTATTTGGGACAGCCGCAATCAGCCCCAGCATTTT	CASSIWDSRNQPQHF
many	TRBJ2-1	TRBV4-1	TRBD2	TGCGCCAGCAGCCAAGTATGGGCGGGAGGGCCGTACCGTGAGCAGTTCTTC	CASSQVWAGGPYREQFF
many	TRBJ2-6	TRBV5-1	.	TGCGCCAGCAGCCCGGGCGGAAGCTCTGGGGCCAACGTCCTGACTTTC	CASSPGGSSGANVLTF
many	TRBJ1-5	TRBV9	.	TGTGCCAGCAGCGTAGCCCCGGATAGCAATCAGCCCCAGCATTTT	CASSVAPDSNQPQHF
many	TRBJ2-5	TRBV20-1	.	TGCAGTGCCATCCCCGGGGACACCCCAGAGACCCAGTACTTC	CSAIPGDTPETQYF
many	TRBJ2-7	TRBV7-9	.	TGTGCCAGCAGCCACGGGACCACAAGCTCCTACGAGCAGTACTTC	CASSHGTTSSYEQYF
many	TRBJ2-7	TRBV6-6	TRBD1	TGTGCCAGCAGTCCGGGACAGGGTAAAACCTACGAGCAGTACTTC	CASSPGQGKTYEQYF
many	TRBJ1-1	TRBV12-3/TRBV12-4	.	TGTGCCAGCTCCCCAATGAACACTGAAGCTTTCTTT	CASSPMNTEAFF